This T cell receptor beta chain was profiled in a study of cytomegalovirus exposure and HLA in healthy donors. With respect to this clone: Antigen unknown.

The CDR3 runs to 14 residues. Germline V gene sequence: CDR1 MNHNY, CDR2 SVGAGI (reference sequence). The junction had 13 bases not matched to a gene; V was cut back by 8 bases and J by 7 bases. The primer mix had 60 Vbeta and 13 Jbeta primers. Repertoires were generated with immunoSEQ multiplex PCR, while TCRdb's copy carries only in-frame clones and drops some. The table has about 160,000 clones, roughly 87% seen once. General study results and limits: Links to common viral pathogens appeared, in a later analysis, for several of the most significant clusters. Roughly uniform depth of sequencing across donors was assumed in presence/absence analyses. In vitro checks showed that a few CMV-associated chains really do target CMV antigens.

Input material: PBMCs. This sequence joins TRBV6-6 and TRBJ2-5; 7 nucleotides agree with TRBD2. This clonotype was obtained from a girl aged 10-17 years in good health and CMV-seropositive. This chain's CDR3 is CASCRGRAGGTQYF. The DNA of the CDR3 is TGTGCCAGCTGTAGAGGGAGGGCCGGAGGGACCCAGTACTTC.